This is a list of T cell receptor beta chains from one sample in a study of identical twins. One entry per CDR3 protein, called by TCRdb with MiXCR from the 5' RACE reads. The profile covers approximately 550,000 distinct CDR3 sequences, with approximately 20% appearing a single time and about 0.5% taken by the ten largest. These data are also associated with another study on yellow fever vaccine responses in identical twins.

Specimen: CD4+ T cells sorted from blood. The source of these receptors is a woman aged 18-29 years in good health. CDR3s include the opening cysteine and the closing phenylalanine or tryptophan. Fields, in order: J gene, D gene, clone size, V gene, CDR3 protein, CDR3 DNA. The D gene is left open where the match is weak. Clone size, where shown, is once, few, many, or a class for clones that have expanded.

TRBJ2-1 | . | many | TRBV5-1 | CASSPRDNEQFF | TGTGCCAGCTCACCCAGGGACAATGAGCAGTTCTTC
TRBJ2-1 | . | few | TRBV20-1 | CSAPSGVKNEQFF | TGCAGTGCCCCCTCGGGAGTAAAAAATGAGCAGTTCTTC
TRBJ2-1 | TRBD2 | few | TRBV9 | CASSAHLGLAAKGSYNEQFF | TGTGCCAGCAGCGCCCATTTGGGACTAGCGGCGAAGGGCTCCTACAATGAGCAGTTCTTC
TRBJ2-2 | TRBD1 | few | TRBV7-2 | CASRPGQGRPGELFF | TGTGCCAGCAGGCCCGGACAGGGGAGGCCCGGGGAGCTGTTTTTT
TRBJ2-5 | TRBD2 | . | TRBV6-1 | CASSATPSRGETQYF | TGTGCCAGCAGTGCAACCCCATCGCGGGGGGAGACCCAGTACTTC
TRBJ2-3 | TRBD2 | few | TRBV12-3/TRBV12-4 | CASSSALAGYSSTDTQYF | TGTGCCAGCAGTTCCGCGCTAGCGGGCTACTCTAGCACAGATACGCAGTATTTT
TRBJ2-1 | . | . | TRBV12-5 | CASGFLTGNEQFF | TGTGCTAGTGGTTTCCTAACAGGGAATGAGCAGTTCTTC
TRBJ1-1 | . | . | TRBV19 | CASSQVSNTEAFF | TGTGCCAGTAGTCAAGTGTCAAACACTGAAGCTTTCTTT
TRBJ1-1 | . | . | TRBV20-1 | CSARDGARLNTEAFF | TGCAGTGCTAGAGATGGGGCCAGGTTGAACACTGAAGCTTTCTTT
TRBJ2-4 | TRBD1 | . | TRBV5-6 | CASSFWQGVSIQYF | TGTGCCAGCAGCTTCTGGCAGGGGGTATCCATTCAGTACTTC
TRBJ2-1 | . | . | TRBV20-1 | CSARDPVRDSYNEQFF | TGCAGTGCTAGAGATCCCGTCCGAGACAGCTACAATGAGCAGTTCTTC
TRBJ2-1 | . | . | TRBV20-1 | CSTSRSYNEQFF | TGCAGTACATCTAGGAGCTACAATGAGCAGTTCTTC
TRBJ2-5 | TRBD1 | . | TRBV12-3/TRBV12-4 | CASSFPGTGETQYF | TGTGCCAGCAGTTTTCCCGGGACAGGAGAGACCCAGTACTTC
TRBJ2-1 | . | . | TRBV6-1 | CASKVGPSYNEQFF | TGTGCCAGCAAGGTCGGTCCTTCCTACAATGAGCAGTTCTTC
TRBJ2-4 | TRBD1 | . | TRBV29-1 | CSVEDWTGTINIQYF | TGCAGCGTTGAAGATTGGACAGGGACCATTAACATTCAGTACTTC
TRBJ2-7 | . | few | TRBV29-1 | CSVVVSSYEQYF | TGCAGCGTTGTCGTCAGCTCCTACGAGCAGTACTTC
TRBJ2-4 | . | . | TRBV20-1 | CSARDEAKNIQYF | TGCAGTGCTAGAGATGAAGCCAAAAACATTCAGTACTTC
TRBJ2-7 | TRBD1 | few | TRBV11-3 | CASSLDGRQGYEQYF | TGTGCCAGCAGCTTAGATGGGCGACAGGGCTACGAGCAGTACTTC
TRBJ1-4 | TRBD1 | few | TRBV12-3/TRBV12-4 | CASSRDRGRNEKLFF | TGTGCCAGCAGTCGGGACAGGGGGCGGAATGAAAAACTGTTTTTT
TRBJ2-5 | . | . | TRBV7-7 | CASSLRHDGETQYF | TGTGCCAGCAGCTTGAGACACGACGGAGAGACCCAGTACTTC
TRBJ1-6 | . | . | TRBV6-5 | CASSSTPTDSGPLHF | TGTGCCAGCAGTTCCACTCCCACCGATTCAGGACCCCTCCACTTT
TRBJ2-2 | TRBD2 | few | TRBV10-3 | CAISAPNVLAGHTGELFF | TGTGCCATCAGTGCACCTAACGTGCTAGCGGGACACACCGGGGAGCTGTTTTTT
TRBJ2-1 | . | . | TRBV12-3/TRBV12-4 | CASSYLEGIPLGYNEQFF | TGTGCCAGCAGCTATCTAGAGGGGATCCCCTTGGGGTACAATGAGCAGTTCTTC
TRBJ2-3 | TRBD2 | many | TRBV20-1 | CSANPLAGVRTDTQYF | TGCAGTGCAAACCCTTTAGCGGGGGTTAGGACAGATACGCAGTATTTT
TRBJ1-5 | . | . | TRBV2 | CASSERLSGPQHF | TGTGCCAGCAGTGAAAGGTTATCGGGGCCCCAGCATTTT
TRBJ1-2 | TRBD1 | few | TRBV11-2 | CASSLPGTGNYGYTF | TGTGCCAGCAGCTTACCCGGGACAGGGAACTATGGCTACACCTTC
TRBJ1-1 | . | . | TRBV5-1 | CASSLGGPHTEAFF | TGCGCCAGCAGCTTGGGGGGCCCGCACACTGAAGCTTTCTTT
TRBJ1-1 | . | . | TRBV6-1 | CASNEVRGEAFF | TGTGCCAGCAATGAGGTGAGAGGCGAAGCTTTCTTT
TRBJ2-1 | TRBD2 | . | TRBV24-1 | CATSGLAEYNEQFF | TGTGCCACCAGTGGACTAGCGGAATACAATGAGCAGTTCTTC
TRBJ1-2 | TRBD1 | . | TRBV5-1 | CASSLAGTVPNYYGYTF | TGCGCCAGCAGCTTGGCCGGGACAGTCCCCAACTATTATGGCTACACCTTC
TRBJ1-4 | . | . | TRBV4-1 | CASSPHFRTTNEKLFF | TGCGCCAGCAGCCCCCACTTCAGAACAACTAATGAAAAACTGTTTTTT
TRBJ1-2 | . | few | TRBV5-1 | CAGGGYGYTF | TGCGCCGGCGGAGGGTATGGCTACACCTTC
TRBJ2-3 | TRBD2 | few | TRBV20-1 | CSARDPAGGPSGTDTQYF | TGCAGTGCTAGAGATCCGGCGGGGGGGCCCAGTGGCACAGATACGCAGTATTTT
TRBJ1-1 | . | few | TRBV12-3/TRBV12-4 | CASSSRGTEAFF | TGTGCCAGCAGTTCCAGGGGCACTGAAGCTTTCTTT
TRBJ2-5 | . | . | TRBV11-3 | CASSLGREEETQYF | TGTGCCAGCAGCTTAGGCAGGGAGGAAGAGACCCAGTACTTC
TRBJ1-1 | TRBD1 | few | TRBV5-1 | CASSGGTGEDTEAFF | TGCGCCAGCAGCGGGGGGACAGGGGAGGACACTGAAGCTTTCTTT
TRBJ2-3 | . | . | TRBV5-1 | CASSLGISLSTDTQYF | TGCGCCAGCAGCTTGGGTATAAGTCTCAGCACAGATACGCAGTATTTT
TRBJ2-2 | . | . | TRBV19 | CASSTSRGFGNTGELFF | TGTGCCAGTAGTACGTCGAGGGGCTTTGGTAACACCGGGGAGCTGTTTTTT
TRBJ2-7 | TRBD2 | . | TRBV27 | CASSPRAGPSSYEQYF | TGTGCCAGCAGTCCGCGAGCGGGACCCTCCTCCTACGAGCAGTACTTC
TRBJ2-1 | . | . | TRBV12-3/TRBV12-4 | CASSLSLWNEQFF | TGTGCCAGCAGTTTATCTCTATGGAATGAGCAGTTCTTC
TRBJ1-1 | . | few | TRBV29-1 | CSAQAAAANTEAFF | TGCAGCGCCCAAGCGGCAGCAGCGAACACTGAAGCTTTCTTT
TRBJ1-6 | . | few | TRBV27 | CASSLLAEGSPLHF | TGTGCCAGCAGTTTACTAGCTGAGGGTTCACCCCTCCACTTT
TRBJ2-5 | TRBD2 | few | TRBV9 | CASSVGGSGRTDQETQYF | TGTGCCAGCAGCGTAGGTGGTAGCGGGAGGACCGACCAAGAGACCCAGTACTTC
TRBJ2-1 | TRBD2 | few | TRBV2 | CASKRRAGGQGSYNEQFF | TGTGCCAGCAAGAGGAGAGCGGGGGGACAAGGCTCCTACAATGAGCAGTTCTTC
TRBJ2-3 | . | few | TRBV12-3/TRBV12-4 | CASSSPQSLADTQYF | TGTGCCAGCAGTTCACCCCAGTCCCTGGCAGATACGCAGTATTTT